This is a list of T cell receptor beta chains from one sample in a study of blood T cells in healthy people across ages. TCRdb redid the calling of the 5' RACE reads with MiXCR, one entry per CDR3 protein. The sample includes some 320,000 distinct CDR3 sequences, 25% to 30% of them seen just once. Input material: blood. Receptors were obtained from a woman aged 65 to 85 in good health. Both conserved end residues are part of each CDR3. D genes are given only for firm matches. Not every row has a clone size; where given, it reads once, few, many or a size class.

clone_size: many
d_call: TRBD2
v_call: TRBV10-3
cdr3_length: 16
j_call: TRBJ2-2
cdr3_nt: TGTGCCATCAGTAAAAATAGCGGGGGGAACACCGGGGAGCTGTTTTTT
cdr3_aa: CAISKNSGGNTGELFF

clone_size: few
d_call: TRBD1
v_call: TRBV29-1
cdr3_length: 13
j_call: TRBJ1-2
cdr3_nt: TGCAGCGTTTACAGGGGTCAAGGGTATGGCTACACCTTC
cdr3_aa: CSVYRGQGYGYTF

clone_size: NA
d_call: TRBD2
v_call: TRBV6-5
cdr3_length: 16
j_call: TRBJ2-5
cdr3_nt: TGTGCCAGCAGTTACTGGGAGACTAGCGGGAGAGAGGAGCAGTACTTC
cdr3_aa: CASSYWETSGREEQYF

clone_size: NA
d_call: TRBD2
v_call: TRBV5-1
cdr3_length: 15
j_call: TRBJ2-1
cdr3_nt: TGCGCCAGCACTAGGACTAGCGGGAGCTGCAATGAGCAGTTCTTC
cdr3_aa: CASTRTSGSCNEQFF

clone_size: few
d_call: TRBD1
v_call: TRBV3-1
cdr3_length: 17
j_call: TRBJ2-2
cdr3_nt: TGTGCCAGCAGCCAGGTCCCGAGACAGGGGAACACCGGGGAGCTGTTTTTT
cdr3_aa: CASSQVPRQGNTGELFF

clone_size: NA
d_call: NA
v_call: TRBV7-2
cdr3_length: 13
j_call: TRBJ2-3
cdr3_nt: TGTGCCAGCAGCTTAGAGCGGTCTGATACGCAGTATTTT
cdr3_aa: CASSLERSDTQYF

clone_size: few
d_call: NA
v_call: TRBV9
cdr3_length: 15
j_call: TRBJ1-1
cdr3_nt: TGTGCCAGCAGCCCTCCGGGTGGCCCAGGGTCGGAAGCTTTCTTT
cdr3_aa: CASSPPGGPGSEAFF

clone_size: many
d_call: TRBD2
v_call: TRBV12-3/TRBV12-4
cdr3_length: 16
j_call: TRBJ2-5
cdr3_nt: TGTGCCAGCAGTTTAGCGAGACTAGCGCTAGCAGAGACCCAGTACTTC
cdr3_aa: CASSLARLALAETQYF

clone_size: few
d_call: NA
v_call: TRBV20-1
cdr3_length: 17
j_call: TRBJ1-5
cdr3_nt: TGCAGTGCTAGAGCCCGAGGGGGGGGAAAGGCCAATCAGCCCCAGCATTTT
cdr3_aa: CSARARGGGKANQPQHF

clone_size: few
d_call: NA
v_call: TRBV3-1
cdr3_length: 11
j_call: TRBJ1-4
cdr3_nt: TGTGCCAGCAGTCAAGCCGAAAAACTGTTTTTT
cdr3_aa: CASSQAEKLFF

clone_size: NA
d_call: NA
v_call: TRBV12-3/TRBV12-4
cdr3_length: 14
j_call: TRBJ1-5
cdr3_nt: TGTGCCAGCAGTTTCGGGGGGCAACATCAGCCCCAGCATTTT
cdr3_aa: CASSFGGQHQPQHF

clone_size: NA
d_call: NA
v_call: TRBV5-6
cdr3_length: 12
j_call: TRBJ2-1
cdr3_nt: TGTGCCAGCAGCGGCGGGACAGCCGAGCAGTTCTTC
cdr3_aa: CASSGGTAEQFF

clone_size: few
d_call: NA
v_call: TRBV28
cdr3_length: 13
j_call: TRBJ2-1
cdr3_nt: TGTGCCAGCAGTTTGGCTCGGGGCAATGAGCAGTTCTTC
cdr3_aa: CASSLARGNEQFF

clone_size: NA
d_call: TRBD1
v_call: TRBV4-1
cdr3_length: 14
j_call: TRBJ2-3
cdr3_nt: TGCGCCAGCAGCTTTCGGACAGGGGCCGATACGCAGTATTTT
cdr3_aa: CASSFRTGADTQYF

clone_size: NA
d_call: NA
v_call: TRBV5-1
cdr3_length: 15
j_call: TRBJ1-1
cdr3_nt: TGCGCCAGCAGCTTGGGGTCAGGGGAGAGAACTGAAGCTTTCTTT
cdr3_aa: CASSLGSGERTEAFF

clone_size: NA
d_call: TRBD2
v_call: TRBV7-3
cdr3_length: 16
j_call: TRBJ2-1
cdr3_nt: TGTGCCAGCAGCCCCCAGACTAGCGGGAGGGCCAATGAGCAGTTCTTC
cdr3_aa: CASSPQTSGRANEQFF

clone_size: few
d_call: TRBD2
v_call: TRBV20-1
cdr3_length: 14
j_call: TRBJ2-7
cdr3_nt: TGCAGTGCTAGAGAGCCCGGGACTAGCCACGAGCAGTACTTC
cdr3_aa: CSAREPGTSHEQYF

clone_size: few
d_call: TRBD2
v_call: TRBV5-6
cdr3_length: 17
j_call: TRBJ2-3
cdr3_nt: TGTGCCAGCAGCTTCCTAGGGGAAGCGGGAGGAGGAGATACGCAGTATTTT
cdr3_aa: CASSFLGEAGGGDTQYF

clone_size: few
d_call: TRBD2
v_call: TRBV20-1
cdr3_length: 13
j_call: TRBJ2-7
cdr3_nt: TGCAGTGCTAAGCGGGACCATTCCTACGAGCAGTACTTC
cdr3_aa: CSAKRDHSYEQYF

clone_size: few
d_call: NA
v_call: TRBV29-1
cdr3_length: 12
j_call: TRBJ1-1
cdr3_nt: TGCAGCGTTGTAGAGGGACGGACTGAAGCTTTCTTT
cdr3_aa: CSVVEGRTEAFF

clone_size: NA
d_call: NA
v_call: TRBV5-1
cdr3_length: 15
j_call: TRBJ1-6
cdr3_nt: TGCGCCAGCAGCCCGGGGACGGTGAATAATTCACCCCTCCACTTT
cdr3_aa: CASSPGTVNNSPLHF

clone_size: many
d_call: TRBD2
v_call: TRBV3-1
cdr3_length: 13
j_call: TRBJ2-2
cdr3_nt: TGTGCAAGTGGACTAGCGGTTACCGGGGAGCTGTTTTTT
cdr3_aa: CASGLAVTGELFF

clone_size: NA
d_call: NA
v_call: TRBV20-1
cdr3_length: 16
j_call: TRBJ1-4
cdr3_nt: TGCAGTGCTAGAGATGGTTCAGGGCCCGGGGGTGTAAAACTGTTTTTT
cdr3_aa: CSARDGSGPGGVKLFF

clone_size: few
d_call: TRBD1
v_call: TRBV5-1
cdr3_length: 19
j_call: TRBJ1-2
cdr3_nt: TGCGCCAGCAGCTTGGATGGGACAGGGGACGGCCCCTCGCAATATGGCTACACCTTC
cdr3_aa: CASSLDGTGDGPSQYGYTF

clone_size: NA
d_call: NA
v_call: TRBV3-1
cdr3_length: 15
j_call: TRBJ2-7
cdr3_nt: TGTGCCAGCAGCCAAGATGGCCGGGCAACCTACGAGCAGTACTTC
cdr3_aa: CASSQDGRATYEQYF

clone_size: NA
d_call: NA
v_call: TRBV14
cdr3_length: 17
j_call: TRBJ2-2
cdr3_nt: TGTGCCAGCAGCCAAGATAGGCGGGCCGCCAACACCGGGGAGCTGTTTTTT
cdr3_aa: CASSQDRRAANTGELFF

clone_size: NA
d_call: TRBD2
v_call: TRBV13
cdr3_length: 16
j_call: TRBJ2-7
cdr3_nt: TGTGCCAGCAGCTCCCTGGATTCTAGCGGGTACTACGAGCAGTACTTC
cdr3_aa: CASSSLDSSGYYEQYF

clone_size: NA
d_call: NA
v_call: TRBV5-5
cdr3_length: 19
j_call: TRBJ2-5
cdr3_nt: TGTGCCAGCAGACCTAAGGGGTCCGTGGGGGGCCCCTCGAGTGAGACCCAGTACTTC
cdr3_aa: CASRPKGSVGGPSSETQYF

clone_size: NA
d_call: NA
v_call: TRBV3-1
cdr3_length: 14
j_call: TRBJ1-5
cdr3_nt: TGTGCCACTTCCCACGGGGATGGCAATCAGCCCCAGCATTTT
cdr3_aa: CATSHGDGNQPQHF

clone_size: NA
d_call: NA
v_call: TRBV5-1
cdr3_length: 13
j_call: TRBJ2-1
cdr3_nt: TGCGCCAGCAGCTTGGCCTCAGTTGTTGAGCAGTTCTTC
cdr3_aa: CASSLASVVEQFF

clone_size: NA
d_call: TRBD2
v_call: TRBV20-1
cdr3_length: 15
j_call: TRBJ2-3
cdr3_nt: TGCAGTGCTAGGCTAGCGGGGTACCTCACAGATACGCAGTATTTT
cdr3_aa: CSARLAGYLTDTQYF

clone_size: once
d_call: NA
v_call: TRBV29-1
cdr3_length: 14
j_call: TRBJ2-1
cdr3_nt: TGCAGCGTTGAACTACTTAACGTCGGGAAGGAGCAGTTCTTC
cdr3_aa: CSVELLNVGKEQFF

clone_size: many
d_call: NA
v_call: TRBV7-2
cdr3_length: 16
j_call: TRBJ2-7
cdr3_nt: TGTGCCAGCAGCCCCACCGGGACTCGACTGCTAGAAGAGCAGTACTTC
cdr3_aa: CASSPTGTRLLEEQYF

clone_size: few
d_call: NA
v_call: TRBV28
cdr3_length: 11
j_call: TRBJ1-1
cdr3_nt: TGTGCCAGCGTAGCCCCTCATGAAGCTTTCTTT
cdr3_aa: CASVAPHEAFF

clone_size: NA
d_call: NA
v_call: TRBV7-9
cdr3_length: 12
j_call: TRBJ1-5
cdr3_nt: TGTGCCAGCAGCCCCCCCGTCGGGGCCCAGCATTTT
cdr3_aa: CASSPPVGAQHF

clone_size: few
d_call: TRBD2
v_call: TRBV20-1
cdr3_length: 15
j_call: TRBJ2-5
cdr3_nt: TGCAGTGCTAGAGGAGCGGGAGGGGGACAAGAGACCCAGTACTTC
cdr3_aa: CSARGAGGGQETQYF

clone_size: few
d_call: NA
v_call: TRBV18
cdr3_length: 13
j_call: TRBJ1-4
cdr3_nt: TGTGCCAGCTCTGCAGCAACTAATGAAAAACTGTTTTTT
cdr3_aa: CASSAATNEKLFF

clone_size: few
d_call: NA
v_call: TRBV24-1
cdr3_length: 18
j_call: TRBJ1-6
cdr3_nt: TGTGCCACCAGTGATTCCCTGGAAGTGAGCTCCTATAATTCACCCCTCCACTTT
cdr3_aa: CATSDSLEVSSYNSPLHF

clone_size: NA
d_call: NA
v_call: TRBV5-1
cdr3_length: 12
j_call: TRBJ2-5
cdr3_nt: TGCGCCAGCGGAGAGTGGGGCGAGACCCAGTACTTC
cdr3_aa: CASGEWGETQYF

clone_size: NA
d_call: NA
v_call: TRBV12-3/TRBV12-4
cdr3_length: 16
j_call: TRBJ2-5
cdr3_nt: TGTGCCAGCAGTTTAAGGTTGGGTGGAGATCAAGAGACCCAGTACTTC
cdr3_aa: CASSLRLGGDQETQYF

clone_size: NA
d_call: NA
v_call: TRBV5-1
cdr3_length: 14
j_call: TRBJ2-7
cdr3_nt: TGCGCCAGCAGCTACCGACAGCTCTCCAACGAGCAGTACTTC
cdr3_aa: CASSYRQLSNEQYF